This section outlines one T cell receptor (beta chain) sequence together with its context. This sample was included in a study of blood T cell repertoires in COVID-19. On the study more broadly: Italy, Spain and the United States were the sources of the convalescent and acute COVID-19 samples. T cells, B-cell-depleted T cells, or PBMCs provided the cDNA or gDNA that served as material.

The V end was cut by 2 bases, the J end by 5 bases, with 7 bases between. This CDR3 is 13 amino acids long. In the study's own analysis: For nucleated cells, counts were estimated from reference gene primer amplification. Method: immunoSEQ multiplex PCR; TCRdb's copy keeps in-frame clones and lacks some. For V, J and clone size, that table is used; D and trimming come from the DNA. The data contain about 250,000 clones, about 80% of them singletons. The sequencing sample was made of peripheral blood. The sequence came from a man older than 75 with acute or convalescent COVID-19. This chain uses TRBV12-3 or TRBV12-4 with TRBJ1-5; D gene unclear. In DNA form, the CDR3 reads TGTGCCAGCAGTTTAAATTTCGATCAGCCCCAGCATTTT. This translates into CASSLNFDQPQHF.